This T cell receptor beta chain came from a study of PD-1 blockade in classical Hodgkin lymphoma. All the patients suffered relapse after autologous stem cell transplantation, and brentuximab vedotin exposure differed. This clone occurred once. V was cut by 3 bases and J by 8 bases, with 10 bases left in between. The CDR3 is made up of 13 amino acids. The V gene's germline CDR1 is SEHNR and CDR2 FQNEAQ (reference sequence). Libraries were prepared by immunoSEQ multiplex PCR; TCRdb keeps only in-frame clonotypes and omits some of them. This sample has roughly 62,000 clones; 88% occur once, and the top ten carry around 12%.

This sequence joins TRBV7-9 and TRBJ1-4; possible D gene TRBD1, 5 bases. This sequence was found in a human donor with classical Hodgkin lymphoma. The source material was peripheral blood mononuclear cells (PBMCs), sampled at baseline. CDR3 nucleotides: TGTGCCAGCAGCTTTGGGGGAGGAGAAAAACTGTTTTTT. Protein product: CASSFGGGEKLFF.